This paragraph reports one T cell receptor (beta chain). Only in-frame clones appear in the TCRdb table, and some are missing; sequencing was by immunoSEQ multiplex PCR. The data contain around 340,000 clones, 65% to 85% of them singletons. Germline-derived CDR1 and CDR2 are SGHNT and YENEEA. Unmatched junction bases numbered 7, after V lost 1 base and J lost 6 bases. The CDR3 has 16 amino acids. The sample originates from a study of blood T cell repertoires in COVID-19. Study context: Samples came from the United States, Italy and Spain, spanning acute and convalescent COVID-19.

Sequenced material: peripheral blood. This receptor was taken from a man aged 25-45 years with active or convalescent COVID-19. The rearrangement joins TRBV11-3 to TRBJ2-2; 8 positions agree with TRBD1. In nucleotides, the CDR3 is TGTGCCAGCAGCTTAGGATCCCAGGGGGCATCCGGGGAGCTGTTTTTT. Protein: CASSLGSQGASGELFF.